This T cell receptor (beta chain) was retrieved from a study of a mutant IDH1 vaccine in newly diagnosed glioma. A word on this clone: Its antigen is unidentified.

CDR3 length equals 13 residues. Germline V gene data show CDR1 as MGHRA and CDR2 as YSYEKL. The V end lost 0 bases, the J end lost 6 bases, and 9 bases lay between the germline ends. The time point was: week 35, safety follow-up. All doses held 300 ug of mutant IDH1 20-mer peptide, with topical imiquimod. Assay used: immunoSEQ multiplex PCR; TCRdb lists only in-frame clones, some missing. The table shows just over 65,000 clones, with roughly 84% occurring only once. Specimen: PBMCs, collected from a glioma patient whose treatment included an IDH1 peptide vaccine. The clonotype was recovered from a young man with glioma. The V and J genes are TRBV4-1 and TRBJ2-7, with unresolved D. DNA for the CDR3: TGCGCCAGCAGCCAAGACAGATCAAGCGAGCAGTACTTC. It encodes CASSQDRSSEQYF.